Listed below are T cell receptor beta chains from one sample, sequenced in a study of blood T cell repertoires in COVID-19. The data were produced by immunoSEQ multiplex PCR, yet TCRdb's version contains in-frame clones alone and is incomplete. Found here are approximately 52,000 clones, 89% of them singletons; the top ten hold nearly 5%. Sequencing input: peripheral blood. The source is a man aged 60 to 69 with active COVID-19. CDR3s leave out the opening cysteine and the closing phenylalanine or tryptophan.

CDR3aa: ASRPGGYGYT
v_gene: TRBV28

CDR3aa: ASSHQGKYEQY
v_gene: TRBV7-2

CDR3aa: ASSDTPQGARGYT
v_gene: TRBV6-4

CDR3aa: ASSIIQGNYGYT
v_gene: TRBV19

CDR3aa: ASSVTGTGGTEAF
v_gene: TRBV9

CDR3aa: ASSNKLTGTSGHSYNEQF
v_gene: TRBV21-1

CDR3aa: ASSYRGPAVWQPQH
v_gene: TRBV6-2/TRBV6-3

CDR3aa: ASSETGLAGADTQY
v_gene: TRBV9

CDR3aa: ASSTDRASGSPLH
v_gene: TRBV7-2

CDR3aa: ASRVSTSGETQY
v_gene: TRBV2

CDR3aa: ASRANRGEKLF
v_gene: TRBV6-5

CDR3aa: ASSLEWDNFNEQY
v_gene: TRBV5-5

CDR3aa: ASGRYTSGTYTGELF
v_gene: TRBV12-5

CDR3aa: ASSVAQGQIYEQY
v_gene: TRBV9

CDR3aa: ASSLVEGPHNEQF
v_gene: TRBV7-6

CDR3aa: ASSLSVRAHEQY
v_gene: TRBV28

CDR3aa: ASGGVSGSTGELF
v_gene: TRBV19

CDR3aa: ASSISRASGFYNEQF
v_gene: TRBV19

CDR3aa: ASIRGPGDTQY
v_gene: TRBV19

CDR3aa: ATSRDRQYEQY
v_gene: TRBV15

CDR3aa: ATSYTNTGELF
v_gene: TRBV15

CDR3aa: ASSLIAGGAYEQY
v_gene: TRBV28

CDR3aa: ATSDPRTGRSDQPQH
v_gene: TRBV24-1